The rows below give T cell receptor beta chains drawn from one sample of a study of control samples from healthy donors and cancer patients. The method was immunoSEQ multiplex PCR; TCRdb's version includes in-frame clones alone and lacks a portion of them. The repertoire holds approximately 90,000 clones, with more than 85% as singletons. The sequenced sample was blood. The origin of the receptors is a woman between 25 and 40 years old in good health. CDR3s include the opening cysteine and the closing phenylalanine or tryptophan. A D gene is named only where the DNA matches it firmly. Not all rows give a size; the values are once, few, many and, for expanded clones, a class.

D gene	clone size	V gene	J gene	CDR3 protein	CDR3 DNA
.	.	TRBV9	TRBJ2-1	CASSVGSYEQFF	TGTGCCAGCAGCGTAGGAAGCTATGAGCAGTTCTTC
.	.	TRBV19	TRBJ1-4	CASRQGQNEKLFF	TGTGCCAGTAGGCAAGGACAGAACGAAAAACTGTTTTTT
.	.	TRBV6-5	TRBJ1-2	CASSLTGSSYGYTF	TGTGCCAGCAGTTTGACGGGTTCTAGTTATGGCTACACCTTC
.	once	TRBV14	TRBJ1-6	CASSPRTLNSYNSPLHF	TGTGCCAGCAGCCCCCGAACGCTTAACTCCTATAATTCACCCCTCCACTTT
TRBD1	.	TRBV9	TRBJ1-4	CASSVETGGNEKLFF	TGTGCCAGCAGCGTCGAGACAGGGGGAAATGAAAAACTGTTTTTT
.	few	TRBV7-9	TRBJ2-1	CASRPWTEELSNEQFF	TGTGCCAGCAGACCCTGGACGGAAGAATTGTCCAATGAGCAGTTCTTC
TRBD2	once	TRBV5-1	TRBJ2-1	CASSLDSSGGADEQFF	TGCGCCAGCAGCTTGGATTCTAGCGGGGGGGCGGATGAGCAGTTCTTC
.	.	TRBV6-5	TRBJ1-2	CASSYSAGTNYGYTF	TGTGCCAGCAGTTACTCGGCGGGTACTAACTATGGCTACACCTTC
.	.	TRBV19	TRBJ2-1	CASSRTGYNEQFF	TGTGCCAGTAGCCGGACCGGATACAATGAGCAGTTCTTC
.	.	TRBV7-9	TRBJ2-2	CASNHLLENTGELFF	TGTGCCAGCAACCACCTCCTAGAAAACACCGGGGAGCTGTTTTTT
.	.	TRBV6-5	TRBJ1-2	CASSPFGGVNYGYTF	TGTGCCAGCAGTCCTTTCGGTGGGGTCAACTATGGCTACACCTTC
.	.	TRBV29-1	TRBJ1-1	CSVGGPEAFF	TGCAGCGTTGGAGGTCCTGAAGCTTTCTTT
TRBD2	.	TRBV14	TRBJ2-7	CASSPQGLAGVYEQYF	TGTGCCAGCAGCCCACAGGGACTAGCGGGAGTTTACGAGCAGTACTTC
TRBD1	once	TRBV30	TRBJ2-1	CAWSVRDSSYNEQFF	TGTGCCTGGAGTGTACGGGACAGCTCCTACAATGAGCAGTTCTTC
TRBD2	.	TRBV9	TRBJ2-1	CASSVELAGFNEQFF	TGTGCCAGCAGCGTAGAGCTAGCGGGATTCAATGAGCAGTTCTTC
.	.	TRBV2	TRBJ2-5	CASSEERVGETQYF	TGTGCCAGCAGCGAAGAGCGGGTGGGCGAGACCCAGTACTTC
.	.	TRBV10-3	TRBJ2-7	CAISEPNGSGEQYF	TGTGCCATCAGTGAGCCCAACGGGAGTGGGGAGCAGTACTTC
TRBD1	few	TRBV11-3	TRBJ1-2	CASSLQRTGGDYGYTF	TGTGCCAGCAGCTTACAAAGGACAGGGGGCGACTATGGCTACACCTTC
.	.	TRBV28	TRBJ1-5	CASNLRNQPQHF	TGTGCCAGCAATCTTAGGAATCAGCCCCAGCATTTT
.	.	TRBV6-5	TRBJ2-1	CASSSLLGWLPFF	TGTGCCAGCAGTTCCCTTTTGGGTTGGTTGCCGTTCTTC
.	once	TRBV10-3	TRBJ1-5	CAISGGTGNNQPQHF	TGTGCCATCAGTGGAGGGACTGGAAACAATCAGCCCCAGCATTTT
.	.	TRBV5-5	TRBJ1-1	CASSLEGTLYGAFF	TGTGCCAGCAGCTTGGAGGGGACCCTATATGGGGCTTTCTTT
TRBD1	.	TRBV2	TRBJ1-5	CASVDRVNQPQHF	TGTGCCAGTGTCGACAGGGTCAATCAGCCCCAGCATTTT
.	.	TRBV9	TRBJ1-1	CASSGGPGYNTEAFF	TGTGCCAGCAGCGGGGGTCCAGGGTACAACACTGAAGCTTTCTTT
.	.	TRBV3-1/TRBV3-2	TRBJ1-4	CASSQGSGGGWEKLFF	TGTGCCAGCAGCCAAGGGTCCGGGGGTGGTTGGGAAAAACTGTTTTTT